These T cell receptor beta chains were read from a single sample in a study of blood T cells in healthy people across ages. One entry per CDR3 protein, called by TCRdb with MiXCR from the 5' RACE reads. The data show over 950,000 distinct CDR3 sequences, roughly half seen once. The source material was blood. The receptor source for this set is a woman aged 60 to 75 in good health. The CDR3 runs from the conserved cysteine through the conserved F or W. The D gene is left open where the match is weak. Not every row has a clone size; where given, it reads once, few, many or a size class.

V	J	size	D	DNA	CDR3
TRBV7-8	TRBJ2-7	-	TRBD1	TGTGCCAGCAGCTTATTGGGACAGGGCCGCTACGAGCAGTACTTC	CASSLLGQGRYEQYF
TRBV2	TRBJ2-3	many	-	TGTGCCAGCAGCCGCGGGACAGCCAGGCTCCCGGATACGCAGTATTTT	CASSRGTARLPDTQYF
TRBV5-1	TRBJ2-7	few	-	TGCGCCACCACCCTGGGACCAGGGTACCTGAACGAGCAGTACTTC	CATTLGPGYLNEQYF
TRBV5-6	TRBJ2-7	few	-	TGTGCCAGCAGCTTGGGCAGTAAATCCTACGAGCAGTACTTC	CASSLGSKSYEQYF
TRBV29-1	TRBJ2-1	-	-	TGCAGCGTTGCGTGGTTGGGGTATGAGCAGTTCTTC	CSVAWLGYEQFF
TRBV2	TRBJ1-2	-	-	TGTGCCAGCAGTGAACTCCCGGGTGGCGATGGCTACACCTTC	CASSELPGGDGYTF
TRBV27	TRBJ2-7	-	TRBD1	TGTGCCAGCAGAAGATTGGGACAGGGGGTAACCTACGAGCAGTACTTC	CASRRLGQGVTYEQYF
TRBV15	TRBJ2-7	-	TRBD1	TGTGCCACCAGCACCCGACGTTGGGACAGTGCCTACGAGCAGTACTTC	CATSTRRWDSAYEQYF
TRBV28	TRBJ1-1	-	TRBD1	TGTGCCAGCAGGGGACAGGGAAAGGGAGGCACTGAAGCTTTCTTT	CASRGQGKGGTEAFF
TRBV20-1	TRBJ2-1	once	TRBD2	TGCAGTGCTAGATGGCAGACTAGCGGGTACAATGAGCAGTTCTTC	CSARWQTSGYNEQFF
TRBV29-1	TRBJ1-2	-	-	TGCAGCGTTGAAGATGCGGGCAGGTACTATGGCTACACCTTC	CSVEDAGRYYGYTF
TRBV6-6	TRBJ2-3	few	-	TGTGCCACCGGAGGGGGGTTGAAAGATACGCAGTATTTT	CATGGGLKDTQYF
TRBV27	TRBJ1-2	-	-	TGTGCCAGCAGGCAACTGGGTGGCTACACCTTC	CASRQLGGYTF
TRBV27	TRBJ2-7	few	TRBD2	TGTGCCAGCAGTTTGGCACTAGCGGGACTCTACGAGCAGTACTTC	CASSLALAGLYEQYF
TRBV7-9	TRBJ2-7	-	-	TGTGCCAGCAGCTTAACCCAAGAAACCTACGAGCAGTACTTC	CASSLTQETYEQYF
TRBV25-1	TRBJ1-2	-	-	TGTGCCAGCAGTGAAGGGTTTCGGGGCTACACCTTC	CASSEGFRGYTF
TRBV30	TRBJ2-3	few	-	TGTGCCTGGAATTCGGGGCGGACTAGCACAGATACGCAGTATTTT	CAWNSGRTSTDTQYF
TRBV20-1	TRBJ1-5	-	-	TGCAGTGCGGGGGACATCGGCGGAAATCAGCCCCAGCATTTT	CSAGDIGGNQPQHF
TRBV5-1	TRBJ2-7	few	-	TGCGCCAGCAGCTTAAACGGCGAGCAGTACTTC	CASSLNGEQYF
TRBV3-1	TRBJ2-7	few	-	TGTGCCAGCAGCCAAGATAGGTACGTGGGCGAGCAGTACTTC	CASSQDRYVGEQYF
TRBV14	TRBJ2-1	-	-	TGTGCCAGCAGCCAAGGGGCTCACTACAATGAGCAGTTCTTC	CASSQGAHYNEQFF
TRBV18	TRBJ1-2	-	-	TGTGCCAGCTCACCTTCCAGGGAAGCTAACTATGGCTACACCTTC	CASSPSREANYGYTF
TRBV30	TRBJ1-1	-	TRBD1	TGTGCCTGGAGTCCGGGACAGCTTAACACTGAAGCTTTCTTT	CAWSPGQLNTEAFF
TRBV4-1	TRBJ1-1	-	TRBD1	TGCGCCAGCAGCCAAGCCCGGACAGGGATTGTTAGAGGTACTGAAGCTTTCTTT	CASSQARTGIVRGTEAFF
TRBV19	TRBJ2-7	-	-	TGTGCCAGTAGTATATTTTTTGCGGCCGAGCAGTACTTC	CASSIFFAAEQYF
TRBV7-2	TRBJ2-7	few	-	TGTGCCAGCAGCTTAGCGAACTGGGGGCACGAGCAGTACTTC	CASSLANWGHEQYF
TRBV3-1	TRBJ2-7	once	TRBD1	TGTGCCAGCAGCCTCTACGGGACAGACTACGAGCAGTACTTC	CASSLYGTDYEQYF
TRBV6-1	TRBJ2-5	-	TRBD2	TGTGCCAGCAGTGCTTTGGGAGCGGGAGTGGGGACCCAGTACTTC	CASSALGAGVGTQYF
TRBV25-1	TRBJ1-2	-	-	TGTGCCAGCAGTGACCGGCTCGGACAGTACTATGGCTACACCTTC	CASSDRLGQYYGYTF
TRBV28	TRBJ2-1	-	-	TGTGCCAGCAGTGAGCTTTCCCGGGACATCAGAGGGCATGAGCAGTTCTTC	CASSELSRDIRGHEQFF
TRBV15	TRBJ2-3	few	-	TGTGCCACCAGCAGAGATCGGGCGGGTTTGAAAGATACGCAGTATTTT	CATSRDRAGLKDTQYF
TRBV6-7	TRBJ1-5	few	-	TGTGCCAGCAGTTACTCGCAAAAGGGGCGCAATCAGCCCCAGCATTTT	CASSYSQKGRNQPQHF
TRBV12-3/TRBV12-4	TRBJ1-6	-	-	TGTGCCAGCACTCCCGGGGGTTTCTCACCCCTCCACTTT	CASTPGGFSPLHF
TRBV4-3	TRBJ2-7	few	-	TGCGCCAGCAGCCAGGAGATGGGGGGCCACTCCTACGAGCAGTACTTC	CASSQEMGGHSYEQYF
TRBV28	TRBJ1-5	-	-	TGTGCCAGCAGTAATTACAGGGTCAATCAGCCCCAGCATTTT	CASSNYRVNQPQHF
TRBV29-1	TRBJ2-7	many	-	TGCAGCGTTGAGGGGGGCCAGGCGAGCTCCTACGAGCAGTACTTC	CSVEGGQASSYEQYF
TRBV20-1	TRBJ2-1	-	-	TGCAGTGCTCCGCCAGGGACTGGGATCCATGAGCAGTTCTTC	CSAPPGTGIHEQFF
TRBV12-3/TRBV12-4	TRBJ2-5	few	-	TGTGCCAGCAGTTTGGGTCAGGGTATGAGAGAGACCCAGTACTTC	CASSLGQGMRETQYF
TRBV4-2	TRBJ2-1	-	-	TGTGCCAGCAGCCAAGAACCCTGGGCTGATGCTGATGAGCAGTTCTTC	CASSQEPWADADEQFF
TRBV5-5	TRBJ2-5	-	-	TGTGCCAGCACGCGAGAATGGGTTCAAGAGACCCAGTACTTC	CASTREWVQETQYF
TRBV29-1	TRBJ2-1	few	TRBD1	TGCAGCGCAAGGTCCGGACAGGTCACCTACAATGAGCAGTTCTTC	CSARSGQVTYNEQFF
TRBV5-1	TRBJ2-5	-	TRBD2	TGCGCCAGCAGCTTTGCAGCGGGAGTAGAGACCCAGTACTTC	CASSFAAGVETQYF
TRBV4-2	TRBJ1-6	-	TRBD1	TGTGCCAGCAGCCAGCTGAGGGACAGTAATAATTCACCCCTCCACTTT	CASSQLRDSNNSPLHF
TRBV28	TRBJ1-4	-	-	TGTGCCAGCAATGACCCAACTAATGAAAAACTGTTTTTT	CASNDPTNEKLFF
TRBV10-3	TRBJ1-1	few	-	TGTGCCATCAAGGGCCAGGGAATAATGGGAGCTTTCTTT	CAIKGQGIMGAFF
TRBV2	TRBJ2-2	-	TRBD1	TGTGCCAGCAGAGGACAGGGGATTTTTGGGGAGCTGTTTTTT	CASRGQGIFGELFF
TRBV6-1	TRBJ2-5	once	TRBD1	TGTGCCAGCAGAGGACAGGACCAAGAGACCCAGTACTTC	CASRGQDQETQYF
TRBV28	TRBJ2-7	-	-	TGTGCCAGCACCGTGACACTCCAGGGTAACGAGCAGTACTTC	CASTVTLQGNEQYF
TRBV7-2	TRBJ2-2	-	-	TGTGCCAGCAGCCCCCGGCCCCTGGACGGGGAGCTGTTTTTT	CASSPRPLDGELFF
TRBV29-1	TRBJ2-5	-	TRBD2	TGCAGCGTTGTAACTAGCGGGAATCAAGAGACCCAGTACTTC	CSVVTSGNQETQYF
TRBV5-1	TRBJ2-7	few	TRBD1	TGCGCCAGCAGCACATACGAAGGGGGCAGCTACGAGCAGTACTTC	CASSTYEGGSYEQYF
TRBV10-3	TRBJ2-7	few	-	TGTGCCATCAGTGAGTCTGTGGACGAGCAGTACTTC	CAISESVDEQYF
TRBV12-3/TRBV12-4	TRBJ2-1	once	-	TGTGCCACAAAGAGGGGGGAGAACAATGAGCAGTTCTTC	CATKRGENNEQFF
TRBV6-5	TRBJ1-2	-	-	TGTGCCAGCAGTTACGTCGGCTCCTATGGCTACACCTTC	CASSYVGSYGYTF
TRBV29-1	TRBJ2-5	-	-	TGCAGCGTTGCCCTCGCCGGGACGGAGACCCAGTACTTC	CSVALAGTETQYF